The 32 T cell receptor beta chains below were found in one sample sequenced in a study of blood T cell repertoires in COVID-19 (dated by TCRdb to 2020 to 2022). Library generation was performed with the immunoSEQ multiplex PCR assay. Held by TCRdb, this immuneACCESS table contains in-frame sequences only and omits some clones. Under half of the omission traces to an unresolved V gene where checked; the cause of the rest is unknown. Here the sample has approximately 27,000 clones; 80% to 90% occur a single time. The leading ten clones occupy 7% to 8% of the sample. Sequencing input: peripheral blood. These receptors originate from a woman aged 50 to 60 with active COVID-19.

This clone was picked up a small number of times. The chain combines TRBV27 with TRBJ1-6; tentative D call: TRBD1 (5 bases). CDR3 length: 15 amino acids. V lost 7 bases, J lost 14 bases, and 24 bases lay in between. CDR1 is MNHEY and CDR2 is SMNVEV in the germline V gene (reference sequence). The CDR3 bases are TGTGCCAGCATCATTCCCCGGGGAGGGGTTGAATCCCTCCACTTT. This translates into CASIIPRGGVESLHF.

The V call is TRBV29-1, the J call TRBJ2-3; tentative D call: TRBD1 (5 bases). The V end was cut by 5 bases, the J end by 5 bases, with 11 bases between. The CDR3 length is 12 residues. Per germline, CDR1 SQVTM and CDR2 ANQGSEA. DNA for the CDR3: TGCAGCGTTTTCCGAGGACAAGATACGCAGTATTTT. Its translation is CSVFRGQDTQYF.

The chain uses TRBV5-1 and TRBJ2-3, with 8 bases aligning to TRBD2. CDR3 length equals 15 residues. Per the germline V gene, CDR1 is SGHRS and CDR2 is YFSETQ. V was clipped by 5 bases and J by 2 bases; unmatched bases: 7. The CDR3 loop is CASRLGTSLTDTQYF. CDR3 nucleotides: TGCGCCAGCAGACTCGGGACTAGTCTCACAGATACGCAGTATTTT.

The chain employs TRBV18 and TRBJ1-4; 7 nucleotides line up with TRBD1. Germline values: CDR1 KGHSH, CDR2 LQKENI. After removal of 6 bases from V and 7 bases from J, the junction contained 11 bases not matched to a gene. CDR3 length: 15 residues. CDR3 bases: TGTGCCAGCTCGGAGTACCAGGGGGTTAGTGAAAAACTGTTTTTT. Encoded protein: CASSEYQGVSEKLFF.

The chain has TRBV30 and TRBJ1-1; perhaps TRBD1 as D (5 bases). CDR3 length equals 14 residues. CDR1 GTSNPN and CDR2 SVGIG come from the germline V gene (reference sequence). The V gene lost 2 bases and the J gene lost 5 bases, with 15 bases spanning the gap. The CDR3 protein is CAWSIPGIGTEAFF. The CDR3, as DNA: TGTGCCTGGAGTATACCAGGGATCGGGACTGAAGCTTTCTTT.

This clone has a single count. The J gene is TRBJ2-1, the V gene TRBV7-9; 12 nucleotides agree with TRBD2. Per the germline V gene, CDR1 is SEHNR and CDR2 is FQNEAQ (reference sequence). The ends lost 3 bases at V and 5 bases at J; junction bases unmatched: 2. The CDR3 runs 15 residues. In DNA, the CDR3 is TGTGCCAGCAGCTTGACTAGCGGGAGACACAATGAGCAGTTCTTC. Amino acids: CASSLTSGRHNEQFF.

This clone appeared a single time. The chain joins TRBV7-6 to TRBJ1-3; 7 nucleotides agree with TRBD1. This CDR3 region has 16 residues. Germline trimming cut 4 bases from V and 0 bases from J; bases unmatched to any gene: 6. Germline loops: CDR1 SGHVS, CDR2 FNYEAQ. The CDR3, as DNA: TGTGCCAGCAGCTCATACCGGGACAGCTCTGGAAACACCATATATTTT. Translation: CASSSYRDSSGNTIYF.

The chain links TRBV7-3 to TRBJ2-3; 11 bases are shared with TRBD2. The CDR3 runs 15 residues. The V gene's germline CDR1 is SGHTA and CDR2 FQGTGA. The ends lost 5 bases at V and 2 bases at J; junction bases unmatched: 3. This chain's CDR3 is CASSPTSGNTDTQYF. In DNA, the CDR3 is TGTGCCAGCAGCCCGACTAGCGGGAACACAGATACGCAGTATTTT.

Here the CDR3 DNA reads TGTGCCAGCAGCCCCCGGGACAGAAATTCACCCCTCCACTTT. Amino acids: CASSPRDRNSPLHF. The gene calls are TRBV9 and TRBJ1-6; 7 bases match TRBD1. V lost 4 bases to trimming and J lost 7 bases; unmatched junction nucleotides: 5. The CDR3 extends over 14 amino acids. Germline lookup yields CDR1 SGDLS and CDR2 YYNGEE.

V usage is TRBV20-1 and J usage is TRBJ1-2, with 10 bases aligning to TRBD1. The CDR3 is 15 residues long. Germline assignment: CDR1 DFQATT and CDR2 SNEGSKA (reference sequence). Trimming removed 3 bases from V and 7 bases from J; junction bases left unmatched: 11. CDR3 protein: CSASSQTGGFVGYTF. CDR3 coding DNA: TGCAGTGCTAGTTCTCAGACAGGGGGCTTTGTTGGCTACACCTTC.

The J gene is TRBJ2-2, the V gene TRBV7-8; the D is unclear. This CDR3 has 13 residues. Germline V gene data show CDR1 as SGHVS and CDR2 as FQNEAQ. V lost 2 bases and J lost 6, with 7 bases in between. The CDR3 bases are TGTGCCAGCAGCTTATTGCGTTCCGGGGAGCTGTTTTTT. This encodes CASSLLRSGELFF.

The V call is TRBV15, the J call TRBJ2-1; D gene uncertain. This CDR3 region has 22 residues. V lost 0 bases and J lost 2, with 29 bases in between. Germline V gene sequence: CDR1 LNHNV, CDR2 YYDKDF (reference sequence). The CDR3, as DNA: TGTGCCACCAGCAGAGATCCCCCTGTCTCTGGGTTTGTTAGTGGAGCCTACAATGAGCAGTTCTTC. Translation: CATSRDPPVSGFVSGAYNEQFF.

V usage is TRBV5-1 and J usage is TRBJ2-7, with D possibly being TRBD1 (6 bases). The germline CDR1 and CDR2 sequences are SGHRS and YFSETQ. The CDR3 loop spans 14 amino acids. Trimming took off 1 base at V and 5 bases at J, with 13 bases between the two ends. CDR3 bases: TGCGCCAGCAGCTTGAATGTGGGGGCCCACGAGCAGTACTTC. Amino acid sequence: CASSLNVGAHEQYF. Looking up the rest from reference TRBV5-1 and TRBJ2-7 gives the full variable domain: KAGVTQTPRYLIKTRGQQVTLSCSPISGHRSVSWYQQTPGQGLQFLFEYFSETQRNKGNFPGRFSGRQFSNSRSEMNVSTLELGDSALYLCASSLNVGAHEQYFGPGTRLTVT.

The chain uses TRBV28 and TRBJ2-7, with 12 bases lining up with TRBD1. The V and J ends lost 6 bases and 6 bases, in that order; junction bases with no gene match: 9. The CDR3 has 15 residues. CDR1 is MDHEN and CDR2 is SYDVKM in the germline V gene. CDR3 sequence (DNA): TGTGCCAGCAGCATAGGGACAGGGGGCCGGAGCGAGCAGTACTTC. Protein sequence: CASSIGTGGRSEQYF. The full variable domain, in which reference TRBV28 and TRBJ2-7 provide the parts outside the CDR3, is DVKVTQSSRYLVKRTGEKVFLECVQDMDHENMFWYRQDPGLGLRLIYFSYDVKMKEKGDIPEGYSVSREKKERFSLILESASTNQTSMYLCASSIGTGGRSEQYFGPGTRLTVT.

The chain couples TRBV28 to TRBJ2-3, with a weak D call TRBD1 (6 bases). The CDR3 runs 13 residues. Trimming pared 5 bases from V and 4 bases from J, leaving 10 bases between. The germline V gene encodes CDR1 MDHEN and CDR2 SYDVKM. As DNA, the CDR3 is TGTGCCAGCAGTAAAAGGACAGCAGATACGCAGTATTTT. It specifies CASSKRTADTQYF.

This chain uses TRBV7-3 with TRBJ2-5; perhaps TRBD2 as D (6 bases). Germline-derived CDR1 and CDR2 are SGHTA and FQGTGA. The CDR3 runs to 13 residues. V lost 1 base and J lost 7, with 10 bases in between. The CDR3 DNA is TGTGCCAGCAGCTTAATCGGGCGGGGGACCCAGTACTTC. Protein product: CASSLIGRGTQYF. The full variable domain, its missing parts supplied by reference TRBV7-3 and TRBJ2-5, is GAGVSQTPSNKVTEKGKYVELRCDPISGHTALYWYRQSLGQGPEFLIYFQGTGAADDSGLPNDRFFAVRPEGSVSTLKIQRTERGDSAVYLCASSLIGRGTQYFGPGTRLLVL.

CDR3 in amino acids: CASTPMGQIKLFF. The CDR3 DNA reads as TGTGCCAGCACCCCCATGGGACAGATTAAACTGTTTTTT. The chain recombines TRBV7-9 with TRBJ1-4; 7 nucleotides match TRBD1. The J segment lost 11 bases and the V segment lost 7 bases, leaving 10 bases of the junction unmatched. Germline lookup yields CDR1 SEHNR and CDR2 FQNEAQ (reference sequence). The CDR3 loop spans 13 amino acids.

The chain joins TRBV6-1 to TRBJ1-1; possibly TRBD1 for D (6 bases). CDR1 is MNHNS, CDR2 SASEGT, per germline. V lost 1 base and J 9 bases, leaving 15 bases between the germline ends. The CDR3 is 14 amino acids. In DNA, the CDR3 is TGTGCCAGCAGTGAAGATGGGGGGGCGCGTCAAGCTTTCTTT. Encoded protein: CASSEDGGARQAFF.

This chain uses TRBV19 with TRBJ2-7; 7 bases match TRBD2. The V segment lost 6 bases and the J segment 4 bases; nucleotides outside the gene matches: 6. CDR3 length: 13 residues. The germline V gene has CDR1 LNHDA and CDR2 SQIVND (reference sequence). The CDR3, as DNA: TGTGCCAGTAGCTTTGGGACTACGTACGAGCAGTACTTC. Its protein is CASSFGTTYEQYF.

This chain uses TRBV29-1 with TRBJ2-3; 8 bases line up with TRBD2. The V segment lost 0 bases and the J segment 5 bases; nucleotides outside the gene matches: 4. The germline gives CDR1 SQVTM, CDR2 ANQGSEA. There are 14 residues in the CDR3. The CDR3 DNA reads as TGCAGCGTTGAAGACCAGCGGGAGCAAGATACGCAGTATTTT. Translation gives CSVEDQREQDTQYF.

The chain is built from TRBV5-4 and TRBJ1-4, with a weak D call TRBD1 (5 bases). CDR1 SGHNT and CDR2 YYREEE come from the germline V gene (reference sequence). This CDR3 spans 15 amino acids. V was clipped by 0 bases and J by 7 bases, with 13 bases between them. This CDR3 is CASSLDQGLGEKLFF. CDR3 bases: TGTGCCAGCAGCTTGGACCAGGGACTTGGTGAAAAACTGTTTTTT.

This clone is a singleton in its sample. The chain recombines TRBV5-1 with TRBJ1-1; perhaps TRBD1 as D (5 bases). This CDR3 is built from 14 residues. In germline, CDR1 is SGHRS, CDR2 YFSETQ. Trimming left V 1 base short and J 2 bases short, with 9 bases between. The CDR3 sequence: CASSLMTDNTEAFF. CDR3 coding DNA: TGCGCCAGCAGCTTGATGACAGATAACACTGAAGCTTTCTTT.

This clone was seen a single time. The rearrangement links TRBV4-2 to TRBJ2-7, with D possibly matching TRBD2 (5 bases). V was cut by 0 bases and J by 4 bases, with 13 bases left in between. Germline V gives CDR1 LGHNA, CDR2 YNFKEQ. This CDR3 region has 15 residues. As DNA, the CDR3 is TGTGCCAGCAGCCAAGAATTAGGAGGTCCGTACGAGCAGTACTTC. This codes for CASSQELGGPYEQYF.

This sequence joins TRBV11-1 and TRBJ2-7; D uncertain. V lost 3 bases and J 3 bases, leaving 9 bases between the germline ends. In germline, CDR1 is SGHAT, CDR2 FQDESV (reference sequence). CDR3 length: 13 amino acids. The DNA of the CDR3 is TGTGCCAGCAGCTTCGACACCCGCTACGAGCAGTACTTC. Its translation is CASSFDTRYEQYF.

V is TRBV5-1 and J is TRBJ1-1; the D is unclear. The CDR3 has 14 amino acids. Deletions cut 3 bases from V and 1 base from J, with 10 bases between. From germline, CDR1 is SGHRS and CDR2 YFSETQ. CDR3 loop: CASSSFPENTEAFF. Written as DNA, the CDR3 is TGCGCCAGCAGCTCATTCCCAGAGAACACTGAAGCTTTCTTT.

The chain joins TRBV6-5 to TRBJ1-2; TRBD1 aligns across 10 bases. The CDR3 loop spans 13 amino acids. Trimming at V came to 7 bases and at J to 8 bases, leaving 7 bases not matched to a gene. Germline V gene lookup returns CDR1 MNHEY and CDR2 SVGAGI. The CDR3 reads CASKDRGPEGYTF. Here the CDR3 DNA reads TGTGCCAGCAAAGACAGGGGGCCGGAGGGCTACACCTTC.

This clone occurred a few times. The rearrangement joins TRBV3-1 (or the pseudogene TRBV3-2) to TRBJ1-3; D might be TRBD1 (6 bases). The germline V gene has CDR1 LGHDT and CDR2 YNNKEL (reference sequence). This CDR3 contains 15 residues. V was cut by 2 bases and J by 0 bases, with 8 bases left in between. CDR3 region: CASSQTGSSGNTIYF. DNA for the CDR3: TGTGCCAGCAGCCAAACAGGGAGCTCTGGAAACACCATATATTTT.

J is TRBJ2-6 and V is TRBV19, with D possibly matching TRBD1 (5 bases). Germline-derived CDR1 and CDR2 are LNHDA and SQIVND (reference sequence). V was cut by 7 bases and J by 0 bases, with 7 bases left in between. CDR3 length: 14 amino acids. This CDR3 is CASKGDSGANVLTF. The CDR3 nucleotides read TGTGCCAGTAAAGGGGACTCTGGGGCCAACGTCCTGACTTTC.

The J gene is TRBJ2-2, the V gene TRBV29-1, with TRBD1 matching 11 bases. The germline CDR1 and CDR2 sequences are SQVTM and ANQGSEA. Trimming took 7 bases from V and 4 from J; bases not matched to a gene: 2. This CDR3 contains 13 residues. CDR3 nucleotides: TGCAGCGCTGGACAGGGGGCCACCGGGGAGCTGTTTTTT. Translating it yields CSAGQGATGELFF.

The chain joins TRBV5-6 to TRBJ2-5; unclear D gene. The V end was cut by 0 bases, the J end by 7 bases, with 7 bases between. Germline V CDR1 and CDR2: SGHDT, YYEEEE. The CDR3 has 12 residues. The CDR3, as DNA: TGTGCCAGCAGCTTGGTATCCGGGACCCAGTACTTC. Translating it yields CASSLVSGTQYF.

The rearrangement joins TRBV4-2 to TRBJ2-7, with 7 positions matching TRBD2. The germline V gene has CDR1 LGHNA and CDR2 YNFKEQ. Trimming took 4 bases from V and 0 from J; bases not matched to a gene: 3. CDR3 length: 14 amino acids. CDR3 DNA: TGTGCCAGCAGCCTGACTAGCCGCTCCTACGAGCAGTACTTC. This gives the protein CASSLTSRSYEQYF.

The CDR3 protein is CASSVWGGTGTNTEAFF. Here the CDR3 DNA reads TGTGCCAGCAGTGTTTGGGGCGGAACAGGGACGAACACTGAAGCTTTCTTT. J is TRBJ1-1 and V is TRBV9; D may be TRBD1 (6 bases). Looked up from germline, CDR1 is SGDLS and CDR2 is YYNGEE. There are 17 residues in the CDR3. Trimming cost V 5 bases and J 1 base, with 21 bases left between them.